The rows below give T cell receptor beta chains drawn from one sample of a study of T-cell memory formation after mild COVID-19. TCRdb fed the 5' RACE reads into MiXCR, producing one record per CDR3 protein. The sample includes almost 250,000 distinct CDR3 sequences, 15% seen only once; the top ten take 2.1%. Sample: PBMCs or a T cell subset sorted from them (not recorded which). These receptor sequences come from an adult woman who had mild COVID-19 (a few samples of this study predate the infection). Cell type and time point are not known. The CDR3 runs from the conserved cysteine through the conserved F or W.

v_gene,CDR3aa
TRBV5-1,CASSLTGVGNTEAFF
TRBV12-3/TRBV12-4,CASRAGTGWKGETQYF
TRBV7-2,CASSLSGTGQETQYF
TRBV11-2,CASSPSWAQTYEQYF
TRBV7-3,CASSLGGKHTEAFF
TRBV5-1,CASSDQRGYEQYF
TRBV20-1,CSATAPGGGLETQYF
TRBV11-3,CASSSLAGPNYEQYF
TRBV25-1,CASSEYEGWRGEQYF
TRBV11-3,CASSQNLAGGLNEQFF
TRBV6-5,CASGNREGYGYTF
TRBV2,CASTGQGVAGYTF
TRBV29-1,CSATAGTANTGELFF
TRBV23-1,CASSWGIPDTQYF
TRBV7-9,CASSFYEQYF
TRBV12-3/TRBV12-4,CASSPGLATSTDTQYF
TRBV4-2,CASSLAWVQGAPYNEQFF
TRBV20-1,CSARKPGPGTYEQYF
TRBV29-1,CSVDRQGGSF
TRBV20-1,CSAIRTGSQPQHF
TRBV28,CASSPRGESQETQYF
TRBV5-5,CASSLGRGLEPQHF
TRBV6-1,CASSGQDNSNQPQHF
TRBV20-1,CSARRLAATDTQYF
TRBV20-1,CSATRAPNEKLFF
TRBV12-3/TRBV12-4,CASSLRNRAGDTQYF
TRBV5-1,CASSLDGGNNEQFF
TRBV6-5,CASTDRGNSPLHF
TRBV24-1,CATSDLSVRQKRKNIQYF
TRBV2,CASSEERSGDTQYF
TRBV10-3,CAIRDPGRENGYTF
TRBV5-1,CASSLGFGNEQFF
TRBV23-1,CASSHGREYGYTF
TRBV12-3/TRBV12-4,CASSPGWEQFF
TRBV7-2,CASSPERRGTYGYTF
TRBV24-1,CATSDPGRRTNEQFF
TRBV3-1,CASSQGLSEQYF
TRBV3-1,CASSPWTSGGANEQFF
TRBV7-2,CASSLQQAFQETQYF
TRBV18,CASSTRGAEAFF
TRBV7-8,CASSLIRYNEQFF
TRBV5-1,CASSLRETGRGELFF
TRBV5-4,CASSRTGERYGYTF
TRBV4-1,CASSQDWTPTGEHEQFF
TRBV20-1,CSARGSPGRQAFF
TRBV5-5,CASSPSFGTVSGANVLTF
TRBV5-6,CASSWGDKTLFF
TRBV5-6,CASSGVIATRETQYF
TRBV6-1,CASSFQGTVNQPQHF
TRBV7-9,CASSSIRDFNRNTGELFF
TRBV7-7,CASSLPAGETQYF